This entry lists 29 T cell receptor beta chains sequenced from one sample in a study of early T cells in non-severe SARS-CoV-2 infection. TCRdb reprocessed the 5' RACE reads with MiXCR, giving one entry per CDR3 protein. Here the sample spans roughly 27,000 distinct CDR3 sequences, more than 5% being singletons. The sample taken for sequencing was whole blood. The receptors were gathered from an adult who was a healthcare worker with PCR-confirmed SARS-CoV-2 infection or an uninfected control (not recorded which).

Worth noting for this clonotype: A much larger clone differs by one base, so this may be a read error. CDR3 DNA sequence: TGTGCCAGCAGCTTAATCCCGACAGGGTCCGGGGAGCCGTTTTTT. Translating gives CASSLIPTGSGEPFF. The gene calls are TRBV5-5 and TRBJ2-2, with 7 bases aligning to TRBD1. Germline CDR1 is SGHKS and CDR2 is YYEKEE (reference sequence). This CDR3 is 15 amino acids long.

This clonotype was counted many times. The chain links TRBV9 to TRBJ1-2; D might be TRBD1 (6 bases). The V end lost 0 bases, the J end lost 1 base, and 16 bases lay between the germline ends. Looked up from germline, CDR1 is SGDLS and CDR2 is YYNGEE. The CDR3 length is 17 residues. The CDR3 DNA sequence: TGTGCCAGCAGCGTAGGACCTGACAGGCAACATAACTATGGCTACACCTTC. Translated, it gives CASSVGPDRQHNYGYTF.

The CDR3 DNA is TGCAGTGCTAGAGGTAATACAGGGGTGCAGCCCCAGCATTTT. Encoded protein: CSARGNTGVQPQHF. The rearrangement joins TRBV20-1 to TRBJ1-5, with 7 bases lining up with TRBD1. This CDR3 contains 14 residues. Germline CDR1 DFQATT, CDR2 SNEGSKA (reference sequence). J was trimmed by 7 bases and V by 1 base; bases with no gene match: 7.

This clonotype was detected ten times or more. The gene calls are TRBV10-3 and TRBJ2-1; 15 positions agree with TRBD2. CDR3 size: 18 residues. The J segment lost 8 bases and the V segment lost 3 bases, leaving 11 bases of the junction unmatched. In germline, CDR1 is ENHRY, CDR2 SYGVKD. The CDR3 region is CAISEPGLAGGIVDEQFF. The CDR3 DNA follows: TGTGCCATCAGTGAACCTGGACTAGCGGGGGGGATTGTCGATGAGCAGTTCTTC.

This clonotype was found many times. The rearrangement links TRBV9 to TRBJ2-2, with 9 bases identical to TRBD1. Trimming took 4 bases from V and 4 from J; bases not matched to a gene: 5. Looked up from germline, CDR1 is SGDLS and CDR2 is YYNGEE. This CDR3 contains 15 residues. The CDR3 reads CASSLTGGVTGELFF. The CDR3, as DNA: TGTGCCAGCAGCTTGACAGGGGGGGTCACCGGGGAGCTGTTTTTT.

This sequence joins TRBV11-2 and TRBJ2-5; D may be TRBD2 (6 bases). The CDR3 runs 17 residues. V lost 5 bases and J 5 bases, leaving 24 bases between the germline ends. Germline V lookup: CDR1 SGHAT, CDR2 FQNNGV. The CDR3 loop reads CASSPHPGTEAGETQYF. In DNA form, the CDR3 reads TGTGCCAGCAGCCCACACCCCGGGACGGAGGCGGGGGAGACCCAGTACTTC.

This clonotype was found a few times. J is TRBJ2-2 and V is TRBV7-7; 8 nucleotides line up with TRBD1. Germline CDR1 is SSHAT and CDR2 is FNYEAQ (reference sequence). The V segment lost 5 bases and the J segment 1 base; nucleotides outside the gene matches: 9. There are 17 residues in the CDR3. Here the CDR3 reads CASSQNPGGQNTGELFF. The CDR3, as DNA: TGTGCCAGCAGCCAAAATCCAGGGGGCCAGAACACCGGGGAGCTGTTTTTT.

In this sample, this clonotype turned up many times. The chain recombines TRBV7-2 with TRBJ2-3; D is undetermined. V was clipped by 4 bases and J by 6 bases, with 14 bases between them. The CDR3 sequence is 14 residues long. CDR1 and CDR2 (germline): SGHTA, FQGNSA. DNA for the CDR3: TGTGCCAGCAGCTCCCGCCGGACCACGGATACGCAGTATTTT. Translated, it gives CASSSRRTTDTQYF. Supplemented by reference TRBV7-2 and TRBJ2-3, the full variable domain reads GAGVSQSPSNKVTEKGKDVELRCDPISGHTALYWYRQSLGQGLEFLIYFQGNSAPDKSGLPSDRFSAERTGGSVSTLTIQRTQQEDSAVYLCASSSRRTTDTQYFGPGTRLTVL.

This clonotype has ten or more counts. The J gene is TRBJ2-6, the V gene TRBV7-9; no clear D gene. The V end lost 5 bases, the J end lost 1 base, and 15 bases lay between the germline ends. The CDR3 spans 17 residues. Per germline, CDR1 SEHNR and CDR2 FQNEAQ (reference sequence). In nucleotides, the CDR3 is TGTGCCAGCAGCCCTCCGGGCAGTAGGTCTGGGGCCAACGTCCTGACTTTC. Amino acids: CASSPPGSRSGANVLTF. The full variable domain, its missing parts supplied by reference TRBV7-9 and TRBJ2-6, is DTGVSQNPRHKITKRGQNVTFRCDPISEHNRLYWYRQTLGQGPEFLTYFQNEAQLEKSRLLSDRFSAERPKGSFSTLEIQRTEQGDSAMYLCASSPPGSRSGANVLTFGAGSRLTVL.

This clonotype was recorded a few times. This chain links TRBV6-6 with TRBJ2-7; D is perhaps TRBD2 (6 bases). Germline loops: CDR1 MNHNY, CDR2 SVGAGI (reference sequence). The CDR3 totals 14 residues. With 5 bases removed from V and 5 bases from J, the gap between germline ends came to 16 bases. CDR3 DNA: TGTGCCAGCAGTCTGGGCGGAGGGATAAACGAGCAGTACTTC. It codes for CASSLGGGINEQYF.

The CDR3 is CASSRPGRSGANVLTF. DNA of the CDR3: TGTGCCAGCAGCCGACCGGGACGGTCTGGGGCCAACGTCCTGACTTTC. The chain has TRBV12-3 or TRBV12-4 and TRBJ2-6; D may correspond to TRBD1 or TRBD2 (5 bases each). Trimming stripped 6 bases from V and 1 base from J, with 13 bases between. CDR3 length: 16 amino acids.

V usage is TRBV21-1 and J usage is TRBJ1-5; TRBD1 was called by the table and not checked on the DNA. TRBV21-1 is tagged as a pseudogene. The CDR3 loop spans 18 amino acids. CDR3 loop: CASSWIGQGRKGNQPQHF. DNA for the CDR3: TGTGCCAGCAGCTGGATAGGACAGGGGAGAAAAGGCAATCAGCCCCAGCATTTT.

This clonotype was recorded many times. This chain links TRBV4-1 with TRBJ2-4; no firm D call. The CDR3 extends over 14 amino acids. V was pared by 0 bases and J by 3 bases, with 6 bases between. The V gene's germline CDR1 is MGHRA and CDR2 YSYEKL. The chain's CDR3 is CASSQDVSKNIQYF. CDR3 DNA sequence: TGCGCCAGCAGCCAAGACGTCAGCAAAAACATTCAGTACTTC.

In this sample, this clonotype turned up many times. Compared with germline, one end of the junction differs, possibly owing to a read error. V and J are TRBV5-4 and TRBJ2-7, with D uncertain. The length of the CDR3 is 13 residues. The germline V gene has CDR1 SGHNT and CDR2 YYREEE (reference sequence). The CDR3 region has the DNA TGTGCCAGCAGCTTGGCGTTCTCCAACGAGCAGTACTTC. It is translated as CASSLAFSNEQYF.

Only a few counts were recorded for this clonotype. V usage is TRBV12-3 or TRBV12-4 and J usage is TRBJ2-5; TRBD2 might be the D (5 bases). The V and J ends lost 1 base and 2 bases respectively, with 20 bases between them. The CDR3 contains 18 residues. CDR3 loop: CASSLGVSATSRQETQYF. CDR3 DNA: TGTGCCAGCAGTTTAGGGGTTAGCGCAACGTCCCGACAAGAGACCCAGTACTTC.

The rearrangement joins TRBV27 to TRBJ1-1; D gene uncertain. Germline V lookup: CDR1 MNHEY, CDR2 SMNVEV (reference sequence). V was shortened by 3 bases and J by 4 bases, with 9 bases between the two germline ends. This CDR3 contains 13 residues. CDR3 nucleotide sequence: TGTGCCAGCAGTTTGGGTCGTGGCACTGAAGCTTTCTTT. It specifies CASSLGRGTEAFF.

Many counts were recorded for this clonotype. CDR3 DNA: TGTGCCAGCAGGTCTTCCTCCGGGGGCAGTGTGAGCACTGAAGCTTTCTTT. It is translated as CASRSSSGGSVSTEAFF. V gene TRBV12-3 or TRBV12-4 combines with J gene TRBJ1-1; TRBD1 might be the D (6 bases). The V gene lost 6 bases and the J gene lost 4 bases, with 24 bases spanning the gap. The CDR3 runs to 17 residues.

This clonotype was detected only a few times. This chain uses TRBV28 with TRBJ2-5; D gene uncertain. This CDR3 region has 14 residues. Germline V gives CDR1 MDHEN, CDR2 SYDVKM. The V end was cut by 6 bases, the J end by 2 bases, with 13 bases between. The DNA of the CDR3 is TGTGCCAGCAGCTCCCCCGACATACAAGAGACCCAGTACTTC. Its protein is CASSSPDIQETQYF. The full variable domain, in which reference TRBV28 and TRBJ2-5 provide the parts outside the CDR3, is DVKVTQSSRYLVKRTGEKVFLECVQDMDHENMFWYRQDPGLGLRLIYFSYDVKMKEKGDIPEGYSVSREKKERFSLILESASTNQTSMYLCASSSPDIQETQYFGPGTRLLVL.

This clonotype has a count of ten or more. The chain employs TRBV11-2 and TRBJ1-5, with unresolved D. Germline V gene sequence: CDR1 SGHAT, CDR2 FQNNGV. This CDR3 comprises 16 residues. V lost 1 base and J 4 bases, leaving 14 bases between the germline ends. Here the CDR3 DNA reads TGTGCCAGCAGCTTAGTCGCAGGAGCTAGTAATCAGCCCCAGCATTTT. The encoded protein is CASSLVAGASNQPQHF. Drawing the rest from reference TRBV11-2 and TRBJ1-5, the complete variable domain is EAGVAQSPRYKIIEKRQSVAFWCNPISGHATLYWYQQILGQGPKLLIQFQNNGVVDDSQLPKDRFSAERLKGVDSTLKIQPAKLEDSAVYLCASSLVAGASNQPQHFGDGTRLSIL.

This clonotype was detected only a few times. The V gene is TRBV5-1, the J gene TRBJ1-4, with D unresolved. Per germline, CDR1 SGHRS and CDR2 YFSETQ. V lost 4 bases to trimming and J lost 4 bases, with 14 bases between them. There are 15 residues in the CDR3. CDR3 bases: TGCGCCAGCAGCCGGGAGGCAGCCTTTAATGAAAAACTGTTTTTT. Its translation is CASSREAAFNEKLFF.

This clonotype was detected many times. The chain joins TRBV6-5 to TRBJ1-5; D gene ambiguous. Germline CDR1 MNHEY, CDR2 SVGAGI. Trimming cost V 0 bases and J 0 bases, with 6 bases left between them. The length of the CDR3 is 15 residues. The CDR3 nucleotides are TGTGCCAGCAGTTACTCGACTTATAGCAATCAGCCCCAGCATTTT. As protein: CASSYSTYSNQPQHF.

This clonotype was picked up many times. The rearrangement links TRBV11-3 to TRBJ2-1; perhaps TRBD2 as D (5 bases). Germline CDR1 SGHNT, CDR2 YENEEA. The V gene lost 5 bases and the J gene lost 0 bases, with 14 bases spanning the gap. The CDR3 runs 16 residues. The CDR3 spells CASSQRDQSSYNEQFF. DNA for the CDR3: TGTGCCAGCAGCCAACGGGATCAGAGCTCCTACAATGAGCAGTTCTTC.

This clonotype was seen at least ten times. The chain has TRBV6-1 and TRBJ2-7; weak D call: TRBD2 (5 bases). The germline V and J ends were trimmed by 4 bases and 7 bases, with 11 bases remaining between them. The CDR3 spans 12 residues. Germline CDR1 and CDR2: MNHNS and SASEGT. CDR3 residues: CASSVAGREQYF. The CDR3 bases are TGTGCCAGCAGTGTCGCGGGCAGAGAGCAGTACTTC.

There are a few counts of this clonotype. This rearrangement joins TRBV29-1 to TRBJ2-7; the match to TRBD1 covers 9 bases. CDR1 and CDR2 from the germline V gene are SQVTM and ANQGSEA. Losses at the gene ends were 5 bases for V and 6 bases for J; bases not matched to a gene: 5. The CDR3 covers 12 residues. The CDR3 sequence is CSVTRDRVEQYF. In nucleotides, the CDR3 is TGCAGCGTTACTCGGGACAGGGTCGAGCAGTACTTC.

There are many counts of this clonotype. The chain is built from TRBV5-1 and TRBJ2-7; tentatively, D is TRBD1 or TRBD2 (5 bases each). The CDR3 extends over 12 amino acids. Deletions cut 0 bases from V and 4 bases from J, with 5 bases between. CDR1 is SGHRS and CDR2 is YFSETQ in the germline V gene. This CDR3 is CASSLGGYEQYF. The CDR3, as DNA: TGCGCCAGCAGCTTGGGGGGGTACGAGCAGTACTTC.

This clonotype was picked up a small number of times. The chain is built from TRBV6-5 and TRBJ1-2; D might be TRBD1 (5 bases). V lost 6 bases to trimming and J lost 8 bases, with 16 bases between them. CDR3 length: 13 amino acids. The germline gives CDR1 MNHEY, CDR2 SVGAGI. The DNA for the CDR3 is TGTGCCAGCAGCCGGGACGGAGCGGACGGCTACACCTTC. Residues: CASSRDGADGYTF.

This clonotype has ten or more counts. V usage is TRBV20-1 and J usage is TRBJ1-5; 8 nucleotides match TRBD1. The CDR3 spans 16 residues. Losses at the gene ends were 2 bases for V and 3 bases for J; bases not matched to a gene: 9. Germline assignment: CDR1 DFQATT and CDR2 SNEGSKA (reference sequence). The CDR3 coding sequence is TGCAGTGCTAGAATGGGGCAGGGGGCTCCCAATCAGCCCCAGCATTTT. It yields the protein CSARMGQGAPNQPQHF.

This clonotype has ten or more counts. The chain is built from TRBV12-3 or TRBV12-4 and TRBJ2-5; possibly TRBD1 for D (5 bases). The CDR3 length is 15 residues. V lost 1 base and J lost 5, with 14 bases in between. CDR3 amino acids: CASSLGLRAGETQYF. CDR3 coding DNA: TGTGCCAGCAGTTTAGGGTTACGGGCAGGGGAGACCCAGTACTTC.

This clonotype was counted ten times or more. CDR3 amino acids: CASSNNRVNEQFF. The CDR3 DNA follows: TGTGCCAGCAGTAATAACAGGGTAAATGAGCAGTTCTTC. This chain joins TRBV12-3 or TRBV12-4 and TRBJ2-1; tentatively, D is TRBD1 (6 bases). The CDR3 contains 13 residues. The V end lost 5 bases, the J end lost 7 bases, and 12 bases lay between the germline ends.